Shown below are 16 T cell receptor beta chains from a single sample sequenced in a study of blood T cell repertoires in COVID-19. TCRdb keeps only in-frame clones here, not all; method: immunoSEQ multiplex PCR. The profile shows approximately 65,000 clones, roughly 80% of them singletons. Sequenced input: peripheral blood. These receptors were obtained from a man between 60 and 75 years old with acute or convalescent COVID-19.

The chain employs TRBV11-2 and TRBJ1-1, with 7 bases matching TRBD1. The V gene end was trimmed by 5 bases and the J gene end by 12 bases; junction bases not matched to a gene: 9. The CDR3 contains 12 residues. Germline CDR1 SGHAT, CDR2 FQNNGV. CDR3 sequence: CASSPDRVVSFF. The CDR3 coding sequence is TGTGCCAGCAGCCCTGACAGGGTTGTGTCTTTCTTT.

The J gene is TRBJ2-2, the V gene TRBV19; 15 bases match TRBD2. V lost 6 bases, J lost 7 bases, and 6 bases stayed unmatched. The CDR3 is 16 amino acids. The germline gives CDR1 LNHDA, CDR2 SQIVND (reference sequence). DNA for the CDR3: TGTGCCAGTAGCCACGGACTAGCGGGAGGGCGCGGGGAGCTGTTTTTT. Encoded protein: CASSHGLAGGRGELFF.

Here the CDR3 DNA reads TGTGCCAGCAGTCAACCCGGGACAGAAGAGACCCAGTACTTC. It is translated as CASSQPGTEETQYF. The chain joins TRBV28 to TRBJ2-5; 7 bases agree with TRBD1. CDR1 is MDHEN and CDR2 is SYDVKM in the germline V gene. Losses at the gene ends were 5 bases for V and 3 bases for J; bases not matched to a gene: 6. The CDR3 length is 14 residues.

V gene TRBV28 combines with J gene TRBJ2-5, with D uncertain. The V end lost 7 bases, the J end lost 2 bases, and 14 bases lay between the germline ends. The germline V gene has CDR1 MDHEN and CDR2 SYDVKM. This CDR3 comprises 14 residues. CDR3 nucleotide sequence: TGTGCCAGCACCCAAGGCGCGGAACAAGAGACCCAGTACTTC. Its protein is CASTQGAEQETQYF.

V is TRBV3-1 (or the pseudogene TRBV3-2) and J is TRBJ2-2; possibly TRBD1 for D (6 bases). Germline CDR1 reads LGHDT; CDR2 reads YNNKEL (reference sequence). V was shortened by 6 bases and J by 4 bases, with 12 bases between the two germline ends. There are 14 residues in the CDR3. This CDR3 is CASSHRDGTGELFF. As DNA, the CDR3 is TGTGCCAGCAGTCACAGGGATGGCACCGGGGAGCTGTTTTTT.

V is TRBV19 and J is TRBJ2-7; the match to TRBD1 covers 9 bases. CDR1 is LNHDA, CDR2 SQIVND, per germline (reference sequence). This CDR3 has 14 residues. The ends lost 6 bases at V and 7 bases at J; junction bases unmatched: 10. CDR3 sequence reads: CASRDWTGAGEQYF. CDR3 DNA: TGTGCCAGTAGAGATTGGACAGGGGCGGGGGAGCAGTACTTC. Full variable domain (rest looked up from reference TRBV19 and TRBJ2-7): DGGITQSPKYLFRKEGQNVTLSCEQNLNHDAMYWYRQDPGQGLRLIYYSQIVNDFQKGDIAEGYSVSREKKESFPLTVTSAQKNPTAFYLCASRDWTGAGEQYFGPGTRLTVT.

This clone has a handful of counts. CDR3 amino acids: CASSLDPAGQGTEAFF. The DNA for the CDR3 is TGTGCCAGCAGCTTGGATCCGGCAGGACAGGGCACTGAAGCTTTCTTT. V gene TRBV5-5 combines with J gene TRBJ1-1; 8 bases are shared with TRBD1. Germline CDR1 SGHKS, CDR2 YYEKEE (reference sequence). J lost 4 bases, V lost 0 bases, and 8 bases had no gene match. The CDR3 loop spans 16 amino acids.

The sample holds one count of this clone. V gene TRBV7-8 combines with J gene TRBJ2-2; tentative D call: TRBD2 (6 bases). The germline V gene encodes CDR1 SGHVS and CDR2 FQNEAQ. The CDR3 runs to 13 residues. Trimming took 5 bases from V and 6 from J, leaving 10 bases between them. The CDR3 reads CASSTRDSGELFF. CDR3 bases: TGTGCCAGCAGCACGCGGGACTCCGGGGAGCTGTTTTTT.

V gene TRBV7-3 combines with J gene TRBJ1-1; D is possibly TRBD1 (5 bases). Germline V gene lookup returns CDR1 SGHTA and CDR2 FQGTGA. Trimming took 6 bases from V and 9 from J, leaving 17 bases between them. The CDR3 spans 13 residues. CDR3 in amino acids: CASSPGRDRQAFF. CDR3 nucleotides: TGTGCCAGCAGTCCGGGGAGGGACCGGCAAGCTTTCTTT.

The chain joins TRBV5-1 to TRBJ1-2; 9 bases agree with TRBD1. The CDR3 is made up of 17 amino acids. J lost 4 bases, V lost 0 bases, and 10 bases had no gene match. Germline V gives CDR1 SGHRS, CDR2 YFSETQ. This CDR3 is CASSLASGQGWSYGYTF. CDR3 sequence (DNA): TGCGCCAGCAGCTTGGCCTCGGGACAGGGCTGGAGCTATGGCTACACCTTC.

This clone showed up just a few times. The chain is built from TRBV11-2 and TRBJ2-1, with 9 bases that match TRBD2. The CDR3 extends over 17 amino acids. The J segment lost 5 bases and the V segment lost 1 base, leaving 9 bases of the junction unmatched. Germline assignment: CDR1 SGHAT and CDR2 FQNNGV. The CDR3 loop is CASSLGHSGRGDNEQFF. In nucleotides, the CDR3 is TGTGCCAGCAGCTTAGGGCATAGCGGGAGAGGGGACAATGAGCAGTTCTTC.

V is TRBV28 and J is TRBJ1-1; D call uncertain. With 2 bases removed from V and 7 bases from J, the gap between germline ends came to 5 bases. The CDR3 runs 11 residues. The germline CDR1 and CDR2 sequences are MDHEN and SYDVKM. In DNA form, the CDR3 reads TGTGCCAGCAGTTTACCCGGTGAAGCTTTCTTT. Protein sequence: CASSLPGEAFF.

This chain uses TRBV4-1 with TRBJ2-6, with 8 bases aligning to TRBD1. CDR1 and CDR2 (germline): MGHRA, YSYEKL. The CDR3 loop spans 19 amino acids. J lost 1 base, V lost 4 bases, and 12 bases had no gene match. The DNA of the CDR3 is TGCGCCAGCAGCCCGACTGCGGCAGGGGGCGGGTCTGGGGCCAACGTCCTGACTTTC. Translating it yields CASSPTAAGGGSGANVLTF.

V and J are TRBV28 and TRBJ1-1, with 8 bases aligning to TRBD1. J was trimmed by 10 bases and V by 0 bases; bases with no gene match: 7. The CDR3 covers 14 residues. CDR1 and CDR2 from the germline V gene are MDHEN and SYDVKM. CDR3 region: CASSLWGQVEAAFF. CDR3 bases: TGTGCCAGCAGTTTATGGGGACAGGTCGAGGCAGCTTTCTTT.

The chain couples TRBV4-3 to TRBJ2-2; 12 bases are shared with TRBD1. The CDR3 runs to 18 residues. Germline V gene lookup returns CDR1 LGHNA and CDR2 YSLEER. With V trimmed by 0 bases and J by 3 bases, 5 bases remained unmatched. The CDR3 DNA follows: TGCGCCAGCAGCCAAGAGGGGACAGGGGGCTATTACACCGGGGAGCTGTTTTTT. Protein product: CASSQEGTGGYYTGELFF.

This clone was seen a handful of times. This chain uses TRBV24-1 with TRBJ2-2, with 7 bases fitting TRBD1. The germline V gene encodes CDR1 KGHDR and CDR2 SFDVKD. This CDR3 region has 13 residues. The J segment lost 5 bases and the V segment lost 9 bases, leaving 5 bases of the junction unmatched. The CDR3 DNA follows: TGTGCCACCCAATACAGGGGAACCGGGGAGCTGTTTTTT. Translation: CATQYRGTGELFF.